This TCR beta chain was observed in a study of Ad26.COV2.S vaccination and SARS-CoV-2 variants. Findings of the study overall: Spike-specific responses of CD8+ and CD4+ T cells were reported to display substantial breadth after vaccination. Using TCR breadth and depth analyses may have led to underestimated total T cell responses. People given the vaccine had a wider spike-specific TCR breadth than placebo recipients did.

Germline loops: CDR1 MNHEY, CDR2 SMNVEV (reference sequence). The CDR3 has 16 residues. V lost 10 bases and J lost 1; bases outside the gene matches: 15. Noted treatment: about 20 received Ad26.COV2.S at low or high dose, single or two shots; roughly 5 received placebo; per-sample allocation not given. Specimens were obtained on day 63 following the first vaccine or placebo injection. Worth noting for this clone: The antigen is not known.

Repertoires were generated with immunoSEQ multiplex PCR, while TCRdb's copy carries only in-frame clones and drops some. The table lists about 440,000 clones, roughly 88% of them singletons. The receptor was isolated from a person between 18 and 65 years old who received the Ad26.COV2.S COVID-19 vaccine or a placebo. Sequenced here: peripheral blood, sampled in a trial of Ad26.COV2.S vaccine versus placebo. V is TRBV27 and J is TRBJ1-1; 7 nucleotides align to TRBD1. The CDR3 here is CATISRVGGWNTEAFF. As DNA, the CDR3 is TGTGCCACCATATCTCGCGTAGGGGGCTGGAACACTGAAGCTTTCTTT.